One and the same sample provided the 4 T cell receptor beta chains below, sequenced in a study of siplizumab effects on memory and regulatory T cells. TCRdb's table, derived via immunoSEQ multiplex PCR, lists solely in-frame clones and lacks some. The table shows 60,000 to 65,000 clones, with less than 80% occurring only once. Sequenced input: memory CD4+ T cells sorted from blood. These receptors were taken from a human donor in good health.

The genes are TRBV7-2 and TRBJ1-1; D call uncertain. This CDR3 has 13 amino acids. Germline lookup yields CDR1 SGHTA and CDR2 FQGNSA. The V gene lost 4 bases and the J gene lost 0 bases, with 6 bases spanning the gap. The CDR3 spells CASSSGVNTEAFF. CDR3 in DNA: TGTGCCAGCAGCTCCGGGGTGAACACTGAAGCTTTCTTT.

In this sample, this clone turned up a few times. The chain uses TRBV19 and TRBJ1-2; TRBD1 aligns across 9 bases. After removal of 5 bases from V and 7 bases from J, the junction contained 8 bases not matched to a gene. CDR1 is LNHDA and CDR2 is SQIVND in the germline V gene (reference sequence). This CDR3 has 14 amino acids. The CDR3 nucleotides read TGTGCCAGTAGTGTTCCCGGGACAGGGAGTGGCTACACCTTC. Protein product: CASSVPGTGSGYTF.

The gene calls are TRBV14 and TRBJ1-6, with 7 bases identical to TRBD1. V lost 2 bases, J lost 9 bases, and 1 base stayed unmatched. The CDR3 extends over 13 amino acids. Germline values: CDR1 SGHDN, CDR2 FVKESK. CDR3 in amino acids: CASSQQGGSPLHF. The CDR3 nucleotides are TGTGCCAGCAGCCAACAGGGGGGTTCACCCCTCCACTTT.

In the case of this clone: Other DNA sequences in this specimen translate into the identical CDR3. The chain carries TRBV2 and TRBJ1-4; D unclear. The CDR3 has 15 residues. Germline-derived CDR1 and CDR2 are SNHLY and FYNNEI. The germline V and J ends were trimmed by 4 bases and 0 bases, with 9 bases remaining between them. The CDR3 reads CASSARRATNEKLFF. The CDR3 region has the DNA TGTGCCAGCAGTGCGCGGCGCGCAACTAATGAAAAACTGTTTTTT. Combining the CDR3 with reference TRBV2 and TRBJ1-4 gives the whole variable domain EPEVTQTPSHQVTQMGQEVILRCVPISNHLYFYWYRQILGQKVEFLVSFYNNEISEKSEIFDDQFSVERPDGSNFTLKIRSTKLEDSAMYFCASSARRATNEKLFFGSGTQLSVL.